The T cell receptor beta chain described here comes from a study of cytomegalovirus exposure and HLA in healthy donors. The overall study: Unique TCR beta sequences numbering some 120 million came from 150 million to 200 million T cells in an earlier analysis.

Notes on this clone: The antigen remains undetermined.

Broader study findings: Accurate HLA-A and HLA-B prediction from TCR beta sequences was reported for most subjects. In terms of immune exposure information, only CMV serostatus was available.

At the time of sampling, donors were nominally healthy, though unrecorded immune exposures were likely. Trimming removed 1 base from V and 0 bases from J, with 6 bases in between. The CDR3 extends over 15 amino acids. CDR1 LNHNV and CDR2 YYDKDF come from the germline V gene (reference sequence). Both 60 Vbeta primers and 13 Jbeta primers went into the PCR. The table came from immunoSEQ multiplex PCR; TCRdb's copy has only in-frame clones and leaves some out. The table shows 150,000 to 200,000 clones, with less than 90% occurring only once. Material for sequencing was PBMCs. The chain is built from TRBV15 and TRBJ2-2; unclear D gene. This clonotype originated in a man aged 45-65 years in good health and CMV-seronegative. The CDR3 sequence is CATSRGPANTGELFF. DNA of the CDR3: TGTGCCACCAGCAGAGGTCCAGCGAACACCGGGGAGCTGTTTTTT.